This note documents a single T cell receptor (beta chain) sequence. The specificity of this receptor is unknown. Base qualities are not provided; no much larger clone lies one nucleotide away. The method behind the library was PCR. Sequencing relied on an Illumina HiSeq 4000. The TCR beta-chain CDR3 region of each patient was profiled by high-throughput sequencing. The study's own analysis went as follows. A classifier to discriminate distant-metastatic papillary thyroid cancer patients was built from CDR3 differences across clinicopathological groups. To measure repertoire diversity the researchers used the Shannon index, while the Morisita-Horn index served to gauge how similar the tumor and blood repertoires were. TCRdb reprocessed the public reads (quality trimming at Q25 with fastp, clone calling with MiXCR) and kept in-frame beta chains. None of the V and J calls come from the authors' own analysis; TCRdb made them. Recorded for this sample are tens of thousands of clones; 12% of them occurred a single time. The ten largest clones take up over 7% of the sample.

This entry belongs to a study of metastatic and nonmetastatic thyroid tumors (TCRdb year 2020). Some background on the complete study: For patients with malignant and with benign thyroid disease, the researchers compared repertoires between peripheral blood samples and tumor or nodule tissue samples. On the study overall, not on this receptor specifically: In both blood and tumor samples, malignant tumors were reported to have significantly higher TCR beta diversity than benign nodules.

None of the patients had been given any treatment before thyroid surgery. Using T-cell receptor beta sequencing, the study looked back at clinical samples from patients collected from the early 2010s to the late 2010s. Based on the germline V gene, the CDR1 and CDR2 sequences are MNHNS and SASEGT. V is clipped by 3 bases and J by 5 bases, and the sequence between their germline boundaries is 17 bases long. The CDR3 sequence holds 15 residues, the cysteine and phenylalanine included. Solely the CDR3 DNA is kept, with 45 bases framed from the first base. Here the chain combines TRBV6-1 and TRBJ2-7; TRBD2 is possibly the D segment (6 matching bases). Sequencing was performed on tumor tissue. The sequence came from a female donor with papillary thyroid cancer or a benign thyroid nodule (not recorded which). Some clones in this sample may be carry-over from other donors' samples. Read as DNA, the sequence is TGTGCCAGCAGTGAGAGACTGGAGGGATCCCACGAGCAGTACTTC. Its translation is CASSERLEGSHEQYF.